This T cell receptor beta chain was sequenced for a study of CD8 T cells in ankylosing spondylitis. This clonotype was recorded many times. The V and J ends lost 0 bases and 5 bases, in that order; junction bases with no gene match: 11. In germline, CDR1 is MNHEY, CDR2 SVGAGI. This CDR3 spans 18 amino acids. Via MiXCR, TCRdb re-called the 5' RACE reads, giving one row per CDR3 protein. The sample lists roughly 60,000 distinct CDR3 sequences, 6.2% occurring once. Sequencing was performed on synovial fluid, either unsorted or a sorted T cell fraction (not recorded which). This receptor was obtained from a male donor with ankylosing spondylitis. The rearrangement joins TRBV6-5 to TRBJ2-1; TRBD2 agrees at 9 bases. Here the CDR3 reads CASSYSGVAGGADNEQFF. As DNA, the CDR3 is TGTGCCAGCAGTTACTCCGGGGTTGCGGGAGGGGCGGACAATGAGCAGTTCTTC.